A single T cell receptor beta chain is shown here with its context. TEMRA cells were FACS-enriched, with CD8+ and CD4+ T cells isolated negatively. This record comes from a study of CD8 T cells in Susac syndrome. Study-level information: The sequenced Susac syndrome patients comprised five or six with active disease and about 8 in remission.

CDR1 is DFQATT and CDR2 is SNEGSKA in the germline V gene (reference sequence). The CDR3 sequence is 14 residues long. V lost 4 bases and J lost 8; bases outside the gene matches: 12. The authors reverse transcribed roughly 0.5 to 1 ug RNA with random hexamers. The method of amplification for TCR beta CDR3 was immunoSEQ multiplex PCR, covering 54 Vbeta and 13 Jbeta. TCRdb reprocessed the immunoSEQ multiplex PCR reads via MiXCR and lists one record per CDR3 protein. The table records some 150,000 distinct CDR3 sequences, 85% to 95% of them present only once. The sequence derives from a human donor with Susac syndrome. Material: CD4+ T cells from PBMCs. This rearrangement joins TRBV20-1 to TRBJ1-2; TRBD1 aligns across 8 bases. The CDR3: CSANPTGVIQGYTF. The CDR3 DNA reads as TGCAGTGCTAACCCGACAGGGGTAATACAAGGCTACACCTTC.